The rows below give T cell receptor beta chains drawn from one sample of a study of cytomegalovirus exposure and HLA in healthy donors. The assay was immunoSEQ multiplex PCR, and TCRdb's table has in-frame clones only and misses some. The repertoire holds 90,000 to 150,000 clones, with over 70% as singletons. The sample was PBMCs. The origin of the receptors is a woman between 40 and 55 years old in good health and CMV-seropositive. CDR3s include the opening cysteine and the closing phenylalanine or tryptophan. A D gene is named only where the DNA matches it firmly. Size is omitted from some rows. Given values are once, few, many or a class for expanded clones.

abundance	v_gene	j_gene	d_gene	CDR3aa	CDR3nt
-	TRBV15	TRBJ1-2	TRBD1	CATSRERTGGYGYTF	TGTGCCACCAGCAGAGAGCGGACAGGGGGGTATGGCTACACCTTC
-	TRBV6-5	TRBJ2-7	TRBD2	CASSYSTSGSYEQYF	TGTGCCAGCAGTTACTCGACTAGCGGGAGTTACGAGCAGTACTTC
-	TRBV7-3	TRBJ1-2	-	CASSLIRRGGYGYTF	TGTGCCAGCAGCTTAATCAGGCGGGGAGGATATGGCTACACCTTC
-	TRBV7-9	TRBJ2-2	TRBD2	CASSLGLANTGELFF	TGTGCCAGCAGCTTAGGACTAGCCAACACCGGGGAGCTGTTTTTT
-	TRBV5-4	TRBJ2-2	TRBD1	CASSSGQGPSFGELFF	TGTGCCAGCAGTTCTGGACAGGGGCCATCGTTCGGGGAGCTGTTTTTT
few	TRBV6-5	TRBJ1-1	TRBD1	CASLDRATEAFF	TGTGCCAGTTTAGACAGGGCCACTGAAGCTTTCTTT
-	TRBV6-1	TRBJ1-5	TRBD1	CASSIFQGADQPQHF	TGTGCCAGCAGTATATTTCAGGGGGCCGATCAGCCCCAGCATTTT
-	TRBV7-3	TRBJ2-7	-	CASSFDNAEQYF	TGTGCCAGCAGCTTTGACAATGCTGAGCAGTACTTC
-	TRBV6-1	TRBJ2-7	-	CASSGQMINYEQYF	TGTGCCAGCAGTGGGCAGATGATTAACTACGAGCAGTACTTC
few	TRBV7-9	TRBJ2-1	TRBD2	CASSLRRGGDNEQFF	TGTGCCAGCAGCTTAAGGCGGGGGGGTGATAATGAGCAGTTCTTC
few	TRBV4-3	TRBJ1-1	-	CASSQVGGVNTEAFF	TGCGCCAGCAGCCAGGTTGGAGGGGTCAACACTGAAGCTTTCTTT
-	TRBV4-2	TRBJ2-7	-	CASSQDKGAPYEQYF	TGTGCCAGCAGCCAAGATAAGGGAGCCCCCTACGAGCAGTACTTC
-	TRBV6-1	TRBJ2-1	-	CASSLVNEQFF	TGTGCCAGCAGTCTAGTTAATGAGCAGTTCTTC
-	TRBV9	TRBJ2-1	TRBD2	CASSVSSGTHNEQFF	TGTGCCAGCAGCGTCTCTAGCGGGACCCACAATGAGCAGTTCTTC
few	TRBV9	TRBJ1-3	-	CASSVVGSSGNTIYF	TGTGCCAGCAGCGTAGTAGGGAGCTCTGGAAACACCATATATTTT
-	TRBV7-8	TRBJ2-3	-	CASSLGRGDRDTQYF	TGTGCCAGCAGCTTAGGGCGGGGCGATAGGGATACGCAGTATTTT
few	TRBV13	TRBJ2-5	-	CASGGGVRETQYF	TGTGCCAGCGGAGGGGGGGTCCGGGAGACCCAGTACTTC
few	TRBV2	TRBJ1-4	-	CASSWEDGEKLFF	TGTGCCAGCAGTTGGGAGGACGGAGAAAAACTGTTTTTT
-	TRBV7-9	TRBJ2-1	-	CASSLEGTTVSYNEQFF	TGTGCCAGCAGCTTAGAAGGGACAACAGTCTCCTACAATGAGCAGTTCTTC
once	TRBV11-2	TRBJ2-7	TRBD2	CASTWTSVYEQYF	TGTGCCAGCACCTGGACTAGCGTCTACGAGCAGTACTTC
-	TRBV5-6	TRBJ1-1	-	CASSYTMNTEAFF	TGTGCCAGCAGCTACACCATGAACACTGAAGCTTTCTTT
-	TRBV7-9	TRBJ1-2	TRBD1	CASSNRDSDRNGYTF	TGTGCCAGCAGCAACCGGGACAGTGATCGAAATGGCTACACCTTC
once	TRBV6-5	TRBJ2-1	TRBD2	CASSYSKREGHEQFF	TGTGCCAGCAGTTACTCGAAGCGGGAGGGCCATGAGCAGTTCTTC
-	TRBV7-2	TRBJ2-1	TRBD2	CASRPTGTSGSGEQFF	TGTGCCAGCAGACCTACCGGGACTAGCGGGAGTGGTGAGCAGTTCTTC
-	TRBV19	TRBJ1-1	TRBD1	CASSTLDREAFF	TGTGCCAGTAGTACCCTGGACAGGGAAGCTTTCTTT
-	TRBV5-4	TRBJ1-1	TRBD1	CASTLSRDRGNTEAFF	TGTGCCAGCACCCTGTCCCGGGACAGGGGCAACACTGAAGCTTTCTTT
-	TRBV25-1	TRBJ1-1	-	CASSEWGDGFEAFF	TGTGCCAGCAGTGAATGGGGAGACGGATTTGAAGCTTTCTTT
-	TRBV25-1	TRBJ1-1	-	CASSERHSQEAFF	TGTGCCAGCAGTGAACGACACTCCCAAGAAGCTTTCTTT
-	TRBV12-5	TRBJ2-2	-	CASGLVTAGYPGELFF	TGTGCTAGTGGTTTGGTAACGGCAGGGTACCCCGGGGAGCTGTTTTTT
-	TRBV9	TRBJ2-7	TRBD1	CASSVTGTQVEQYF	TGTGCCAGCAGCGTGACAGGGACCCAAGTCGAGCAGTACTTC
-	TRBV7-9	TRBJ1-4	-	CASSLGAGEKLFF	TGTGCCAGCAGCCTTGGGGCGGGAGAAAAACTGTTTTTT
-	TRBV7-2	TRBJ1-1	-	CASKAQTNTEAFF	TGTGCCAGCAAAGCACAGACGAACACTGAAGCTTTCTTT
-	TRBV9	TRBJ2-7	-	CASSPRGGSEQYF	TGTGCCAGCAGTCCAAGGGGGGGAAGCGAGCAGTACTTC
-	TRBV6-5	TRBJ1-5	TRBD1	CASSYEGGAQPQHF	TGTGCCAGCAGTTACGAAGGGGGCGCTCAGCCCCAGCATTTT
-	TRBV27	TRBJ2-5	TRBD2	CASSFDGRTETQYF	TGTGCCAGCAGTTTCGACGGGAGGACCGAGACCCAGTACTTC
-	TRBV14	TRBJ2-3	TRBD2	CASSRTSGRALGDTQYF	TGTGCCAGCAGTCGGACTAGCGGGAGGGCCTTGGGAGATACGCAGTATTTT
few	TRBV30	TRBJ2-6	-	CAWSYSGANVLTF	TGTGCCTGGAGCTACTCTGGGGCCAACGTCCTGACTTTC
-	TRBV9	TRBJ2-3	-	CASSVEAGPKYF	TGTGCCAGCAGCGTAGAGGCGGGGCCTAAGTATTTT
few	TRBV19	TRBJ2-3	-	CASTGGGVTDTQYF	TGTGCCAGTACCGGCGGAGGGGTGACAGATACGCAGTATTTT
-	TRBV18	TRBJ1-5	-	CASSPKNTAAGANQPQHF	TGTGCCAGCTCACCAAAAAACACGGCCGCAGGGGCCAATCAGCCCCAGCATTTT
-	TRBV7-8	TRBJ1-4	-	CASSLLNRFNEKLFF	TGTGCCAGCAGCTTACTAAACAGGTTCAATGAAAAACTGTTTTTT
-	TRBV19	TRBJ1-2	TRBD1	CATPGGANYGYTF	TGTGCCACTCCAGGGGGAGCTAACTATGGCTACACCTTC
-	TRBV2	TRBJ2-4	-	CASRAMLAKNIQYF	TGTGCCAGCAGGGCCATGCTAGCCAAAAACATTCAGTACTTC
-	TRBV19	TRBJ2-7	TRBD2	CASSIASGSYEQYF	TGTGCCAGTAGTATTGCTAGCGGCTCCTACGAGCAGTACTTC
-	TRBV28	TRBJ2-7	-	CASSFPTSAEQYF	TGTGCCAGCAGTTTTCCGACTAGTGCCGAGCAGTACTTC
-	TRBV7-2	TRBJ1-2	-	CASSLIDPGSGYTF	TGTGCCAGCAGCTTAATCGATCCGGGGTCGGGCTACACCTTC
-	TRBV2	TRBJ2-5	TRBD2	CASSEWRAAGDKETQYF	TGTGCCAGCAGTGAATGGAGAGCAGCGGGGGACAAAGAGACCCAGTACTTC
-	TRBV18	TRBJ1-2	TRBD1	CASSPDRYYGYTF	TGTGCCAGCTCACCGGACAGGTACTATGGCTACACCTTC
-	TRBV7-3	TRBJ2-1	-	CASSPGIYNEQFF	TGTGCCAGCAGCCCTGGCATCTACAATGAGCAGTTCTTC
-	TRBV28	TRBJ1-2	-	CASSSPANYGYTF	TGTGCCAGCAGTTCCCCTGCTAACTATGGCTACACCTTC
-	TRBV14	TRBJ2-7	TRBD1	CASSLWDRFSEQYF	TGTGCCAGCAGCCTGTGGGACAGGTTCTCCGAGCAGTACTTC
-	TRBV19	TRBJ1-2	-	CASSDRTADGYTF	TGTGCCAGTAGTGATCGGACAGCCGATGGCTACACCTTC
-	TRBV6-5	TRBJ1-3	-	CASSKLSSGNTIYF	TGTGCCAGCAGTAAACTGAGCTCTGGAAACACCATATATTTT
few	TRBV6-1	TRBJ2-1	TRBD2	CASDLAGVRFF	TGTGCCAGCGACCTAGCGGGGGTGCGGTTCTTC